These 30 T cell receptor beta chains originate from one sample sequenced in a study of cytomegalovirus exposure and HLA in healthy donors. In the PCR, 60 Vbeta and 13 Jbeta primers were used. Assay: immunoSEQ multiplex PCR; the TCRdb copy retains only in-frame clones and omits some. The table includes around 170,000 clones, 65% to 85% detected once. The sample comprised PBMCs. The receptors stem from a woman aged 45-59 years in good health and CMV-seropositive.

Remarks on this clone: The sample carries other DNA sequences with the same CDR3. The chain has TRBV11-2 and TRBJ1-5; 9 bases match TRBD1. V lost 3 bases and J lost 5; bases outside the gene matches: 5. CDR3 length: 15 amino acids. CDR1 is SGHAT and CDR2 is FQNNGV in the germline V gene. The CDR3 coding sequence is TGTGCCAGCAGCTTGGAGGGACAGGGTCATCAGCCCCAGCATTTT. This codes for CASSLEGQGHQPQHF.

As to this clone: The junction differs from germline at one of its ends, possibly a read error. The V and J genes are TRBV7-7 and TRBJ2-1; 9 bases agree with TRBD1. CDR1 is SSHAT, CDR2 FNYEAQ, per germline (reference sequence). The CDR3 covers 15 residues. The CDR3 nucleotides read TGTGCTAGCAGCTTAGGACAGGGGTCTTACAATGAGCAGTTCTTC. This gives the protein CASSLGQGSYNEQFF.

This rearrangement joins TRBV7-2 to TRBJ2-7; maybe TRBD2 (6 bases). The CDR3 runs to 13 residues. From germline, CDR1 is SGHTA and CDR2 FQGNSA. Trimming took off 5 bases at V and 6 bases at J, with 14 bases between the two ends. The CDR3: CASSPGGPVEQYF. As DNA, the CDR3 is TGTGCCAGCAGCCCCGGAGGGCCGGTCGAGCAGTACTTC.

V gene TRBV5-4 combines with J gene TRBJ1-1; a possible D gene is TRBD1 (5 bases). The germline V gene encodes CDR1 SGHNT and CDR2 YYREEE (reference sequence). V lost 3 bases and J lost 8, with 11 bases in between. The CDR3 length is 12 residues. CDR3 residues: CASSYPGGEAFF. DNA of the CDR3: TGTGCCAGCAGCTACCCGGGGGGAGAAGCTTTCTTT.

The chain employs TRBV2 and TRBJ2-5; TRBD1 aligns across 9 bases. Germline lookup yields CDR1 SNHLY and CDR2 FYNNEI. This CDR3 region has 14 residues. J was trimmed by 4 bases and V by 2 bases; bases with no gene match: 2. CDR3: CASSEYRGLETQYF. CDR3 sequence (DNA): TGTGCCAGCAGTGAATACAGGGGGCTAGAGACCCAGTACTTC.

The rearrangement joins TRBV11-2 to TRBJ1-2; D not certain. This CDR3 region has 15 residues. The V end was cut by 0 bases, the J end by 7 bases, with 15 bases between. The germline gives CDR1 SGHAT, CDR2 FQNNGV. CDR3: CASSLDPGPGGGYTF. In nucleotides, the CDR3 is TGTGCCAGCAGCTTAGACCCCGGCCCGGGAGGTGGCTACACCTTC.

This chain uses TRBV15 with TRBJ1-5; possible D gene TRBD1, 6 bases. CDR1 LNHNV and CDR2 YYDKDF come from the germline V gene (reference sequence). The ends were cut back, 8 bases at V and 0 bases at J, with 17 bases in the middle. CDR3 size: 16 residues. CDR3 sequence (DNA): TGTGCCACCGGATCGGAGGACAGCTTTAGCAATCAGCCCCAGCATTTT. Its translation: CATGSEDSFSNQPQHF.

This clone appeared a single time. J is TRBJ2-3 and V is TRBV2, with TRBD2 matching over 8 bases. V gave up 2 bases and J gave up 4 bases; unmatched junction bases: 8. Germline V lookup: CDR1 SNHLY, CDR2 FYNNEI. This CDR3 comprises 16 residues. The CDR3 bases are TGTGCCAGCAGTGAACGGAGCGGGAGATTGGCAGATACGCAGTATTTT. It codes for CASSERSGRLADTQYF.

The CDR3 DNA is TGCGCCAGCAGTTCCCCCCGGACTACTACAGATACGCAGTATTTT. This codes for CASSSPRTTTDTQYF. The chain uses TRBV10-2 and TRBJ2-3; a possible D gene is TRBD2 (6 bases). Trimming stripped 5 bases from V and 3 bases from J, with 15 bases between. The CDR3 has 15 residues. Germline-derived CDR1 and CDR2 are WSHSY and SAAADI.

CDR3 region: CASSLRGTGSAGEQYF. The CDR3 region has the DNA TGTGCCAGCAGCTTGAGAGGGACAGGCTCTGCCGGGGAGCAGTACTTC. The rearrangement links TRBV7-3 to TRBJ2-7; 8 bases map to TRBD1. V gave up 3 bases and J gave up 7 bases; unmatched junction bases: 14. Per the germline V gene, CDR1 is SGHTA and CDR2 is FQGTGA. The CDR3 consists of 16 residues.

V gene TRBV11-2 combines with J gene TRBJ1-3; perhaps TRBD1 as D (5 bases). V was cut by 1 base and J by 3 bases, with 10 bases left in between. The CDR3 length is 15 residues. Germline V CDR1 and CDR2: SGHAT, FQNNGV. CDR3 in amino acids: CASSLAVQGGNTIYF. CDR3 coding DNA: TGTGCCAGCAGCTTAGCGGTCCAGGGTGGAAACACCATATATTTT.

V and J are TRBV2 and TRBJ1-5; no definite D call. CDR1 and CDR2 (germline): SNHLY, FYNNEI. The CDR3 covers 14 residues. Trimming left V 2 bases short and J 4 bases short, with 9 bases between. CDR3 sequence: CASSESSANQPQHF. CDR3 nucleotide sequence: TGTGCCAGCAGTGAAAGTAGTGCGAATCAGCCCCAGCATTTT.

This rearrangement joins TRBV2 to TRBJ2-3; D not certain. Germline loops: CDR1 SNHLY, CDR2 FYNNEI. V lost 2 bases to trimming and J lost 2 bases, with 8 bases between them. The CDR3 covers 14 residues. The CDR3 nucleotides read TGTGCCAGCAGTGAAAGGAGACCCACAGATACGCAGTATTTT. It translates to CASSERRPTDTQYF.

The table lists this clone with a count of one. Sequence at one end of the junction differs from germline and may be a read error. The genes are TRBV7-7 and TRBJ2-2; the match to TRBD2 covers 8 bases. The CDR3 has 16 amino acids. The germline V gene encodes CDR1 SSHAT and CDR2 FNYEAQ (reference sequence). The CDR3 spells CASSTTSGANTGELFF. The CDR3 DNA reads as TGTGCTAGCAGCACCACTAGCGGAGCGAACACCGGGGAGCTGTTTTTT.

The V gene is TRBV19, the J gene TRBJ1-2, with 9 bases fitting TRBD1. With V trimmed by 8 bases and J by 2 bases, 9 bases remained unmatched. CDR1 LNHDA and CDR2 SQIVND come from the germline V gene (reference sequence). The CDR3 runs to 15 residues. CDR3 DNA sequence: TGTGCCAGTGGAGCCACCGGGACAGGGAACTATGGCTACACCTTC. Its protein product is CASGATGTGNYGYTF. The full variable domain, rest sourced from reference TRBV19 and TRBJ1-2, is DGGITQSPKYLFRKEGQNVTLSCEQNLNHDAMYWYRQDPGQGLRLIYYSQIVNDFQKGDIAEGYSVSREKKESFPLTVTSAQKNPTAFYLCASGATGTGNYGYTFGSGTRLTVV.

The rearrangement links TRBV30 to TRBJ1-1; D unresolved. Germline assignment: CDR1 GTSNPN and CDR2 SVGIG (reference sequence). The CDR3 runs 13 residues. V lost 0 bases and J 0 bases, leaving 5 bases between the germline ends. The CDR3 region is CAWSVALNTEAFF. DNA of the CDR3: TGTGCCTGGAGTGTAGCTTTGAACACTGAAGCTTTCTTT. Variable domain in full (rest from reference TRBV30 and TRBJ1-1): SQTIHQWPATLVQPVGSPLSLECTVEGTSNPNLYWYRQAAGRGLQLLFYSVGIGQISSEVPQNLSASRPQDRQFILSSKKLLLSDSGFYLCAWSVALNTEAFFGQGTRLTVV.

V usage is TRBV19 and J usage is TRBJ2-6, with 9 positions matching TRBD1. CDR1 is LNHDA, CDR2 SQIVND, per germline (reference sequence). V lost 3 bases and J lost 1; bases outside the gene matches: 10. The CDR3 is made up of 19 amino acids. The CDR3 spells CASSIQPGQGKSGANVLTF. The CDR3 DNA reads TGTGCCAGTAGTATTCAACCCGGACAGGGGAAATCTGGGGCCAACGTCCTGACTTTC.

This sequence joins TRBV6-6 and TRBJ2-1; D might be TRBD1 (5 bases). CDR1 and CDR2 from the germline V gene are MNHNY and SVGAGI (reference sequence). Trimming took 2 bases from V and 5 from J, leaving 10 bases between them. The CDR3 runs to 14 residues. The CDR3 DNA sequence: TGTGCCAGCAGTTACCCTGGACACAACAATGAGCAGTTCTTC. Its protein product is CASSYPGHNNEQFF.

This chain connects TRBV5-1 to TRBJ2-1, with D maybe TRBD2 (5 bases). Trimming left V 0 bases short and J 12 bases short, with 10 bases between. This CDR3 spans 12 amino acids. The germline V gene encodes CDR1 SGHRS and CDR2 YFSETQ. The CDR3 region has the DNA TGCGCCAGCAGCTTGGATAGCGATGGGCAGTTCTTC. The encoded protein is CASSLDSDGQFF.

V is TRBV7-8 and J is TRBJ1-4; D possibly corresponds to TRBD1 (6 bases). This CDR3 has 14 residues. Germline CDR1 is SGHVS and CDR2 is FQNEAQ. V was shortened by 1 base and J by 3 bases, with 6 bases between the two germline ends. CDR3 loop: CASSLGTANEKLFF. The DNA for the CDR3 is TGTGCCAGCAGCTTAGGGACAGCTAATGAAAAACTGTTTTTT.

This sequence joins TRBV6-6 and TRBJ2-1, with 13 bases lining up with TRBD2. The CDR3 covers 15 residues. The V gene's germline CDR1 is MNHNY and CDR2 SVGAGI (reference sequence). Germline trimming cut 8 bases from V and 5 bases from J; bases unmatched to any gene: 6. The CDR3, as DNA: TGTGCCAGCTCCAGAACTAGCGGGAGGGACAATGAGCAGTTCTTC. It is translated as CASSRTSGRDNEQFF.

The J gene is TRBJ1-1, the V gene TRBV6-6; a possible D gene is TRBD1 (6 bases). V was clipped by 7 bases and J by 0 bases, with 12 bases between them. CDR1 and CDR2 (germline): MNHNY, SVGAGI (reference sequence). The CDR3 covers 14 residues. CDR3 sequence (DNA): TGTGCCAGCACCCCGAGACAGGTGAACACTGAAGCTTTCTTT. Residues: CASTPRQVNTEAFF.

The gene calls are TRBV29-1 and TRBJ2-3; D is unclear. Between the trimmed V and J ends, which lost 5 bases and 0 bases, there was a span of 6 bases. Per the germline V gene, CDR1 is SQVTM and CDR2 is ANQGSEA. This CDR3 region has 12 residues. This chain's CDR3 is CSVSRSTDTQYF. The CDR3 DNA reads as TGCAGCGTTAGCCGTAGCACAGATACGCAGTATTTT.

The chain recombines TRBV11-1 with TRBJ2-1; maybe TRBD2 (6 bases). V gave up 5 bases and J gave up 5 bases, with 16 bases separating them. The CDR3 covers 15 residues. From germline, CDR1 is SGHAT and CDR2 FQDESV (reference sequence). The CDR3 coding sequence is TGTGCCAGCAGCAAGACCGGGACTTCCGACAATGAGCAGTTCTTC. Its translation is CASSKTGTSDNEQFF.

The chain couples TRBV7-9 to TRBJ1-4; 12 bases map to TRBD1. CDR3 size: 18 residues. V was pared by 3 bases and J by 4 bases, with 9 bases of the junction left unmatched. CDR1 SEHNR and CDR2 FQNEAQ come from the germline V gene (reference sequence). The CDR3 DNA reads TGTGCCAGCAGCTTGGGTCAGGGACAGGGGGCCGGTAATGAAAAACTGTTTTTT. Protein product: CASSLGQGQGAGNEKLFF.

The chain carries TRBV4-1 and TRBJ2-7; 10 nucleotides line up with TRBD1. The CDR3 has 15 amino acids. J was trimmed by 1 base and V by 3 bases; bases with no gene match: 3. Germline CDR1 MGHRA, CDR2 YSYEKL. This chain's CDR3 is CASSQTGGSSYEQYF. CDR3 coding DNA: TGCGCCAGCAGCCAGACAGGGGGCTCGTCCTACGAGCAGTACTTC.

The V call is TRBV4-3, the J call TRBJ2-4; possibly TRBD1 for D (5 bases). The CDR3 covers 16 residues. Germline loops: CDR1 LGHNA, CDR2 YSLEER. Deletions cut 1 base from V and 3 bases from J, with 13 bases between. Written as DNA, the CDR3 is TGCGCCAGCAGCCAAGGTCCAGGGAAGGACAAAAACATTCAGTACTTC. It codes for CASSQGPGKDKNIQYF.

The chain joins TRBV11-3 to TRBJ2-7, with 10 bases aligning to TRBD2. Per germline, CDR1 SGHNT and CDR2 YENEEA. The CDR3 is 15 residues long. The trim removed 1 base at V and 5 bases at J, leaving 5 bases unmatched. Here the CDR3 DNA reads TGTGCCAGCAGCTTAGGGGGACTAGCGTCCCACGAGCAGTACTTC. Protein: CASSLGGLASHEQYF.

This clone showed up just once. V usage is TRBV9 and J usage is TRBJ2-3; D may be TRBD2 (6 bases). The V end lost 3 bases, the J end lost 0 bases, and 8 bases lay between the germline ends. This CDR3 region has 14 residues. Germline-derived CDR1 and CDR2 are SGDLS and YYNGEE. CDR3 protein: CASSAGTSTDTQYF. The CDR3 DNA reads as TGTGCCAGCAGCGCTGGGACTAGCACAGATACGCAGTATTTT.

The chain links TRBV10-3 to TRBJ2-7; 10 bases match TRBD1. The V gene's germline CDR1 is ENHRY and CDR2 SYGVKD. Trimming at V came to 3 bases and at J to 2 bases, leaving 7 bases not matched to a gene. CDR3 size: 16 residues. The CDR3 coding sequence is TGTGCCATCAGTGACCCAGGACAGGGGGGAGCCTACGAGCAGTACTTC. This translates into CAISDPGQGGAYEQYF.